The 18 T cell receptor beta chains below come from one sample, sequenced in a study of blood T cell repertoires in COVID-19 (dated by TCRdb to about 2020). Library preparation was by the immunoSEQ multiplex PCR assay. Not all clones reach the TCRdb copy of this immuneACCESS table, which keeps in-frame sequences only. Checked studies attribute under half of the gap to unresolved V genes and leave the rest unexplained. The sample data list 70,000 to 95,000 clones, and 80% of these were observed just once. The ten largest clonotypes hold more than 10% of the sample. The sequenced sample was peripheral blood. These receptors came from a woman in her thirties or forties with active or convalescent COVID-19.

This chain links TRBV11-1 with TRBJ2-3, with 9 bases identical to TRBD2. This CDR3 spans 17 amino acids. The germline gives CDR1 SGHAT, CDR2 FQDESV (reference sequence). Trimming at V came to 0 bases and at J to 0 bases, leaving 4 bases not matched to a gene. The CDR3 here is CASSLAATSGSTDTQYF. The CDR3 nucleotides read TGTGCCAGCAGCTTAGCCGCGACTAGCGGAAGCACAGATACGCAGTATTTT.

The genes are TRBV7-2 and TRBJ1-3; tentative D call: TRBD1 (5 bases). Germline lookup yields CDR1 SGHTA and CDR2 FQGNSA. This CDR3 is built from 15 residues. The V end was cut by 5 bases, the J end by 7 bases, with 18 bases between. The CDR3 DNA reads TGTGCCAGCAGCGACCTCGTCGGGGAGGGGAACACCATATATTTT. This encodes CASSDLVGEGNTIYF. Full variable domain (rest looked up from reference TRBV7-2 and TRBJ1-3): GAGVSQSPSNKVTEKGKDVELRCDPISGHTALYWYRQSLGQGLEFLIYFQGNSAPDKSGLPSDRFSAERTGGSVSTLTIQRTQQEDSAVYLCASSDLVGEGNTIYFGEGSWLTVV.

The gene calls are TRBV18 and TRBJ1-1; D is uncertain. Trimming stripped 0 bases from V and 5 bases from J, with 10 bases between. Germline loops: CDR1 KGHSH, CDR2 LQKENI. The CDR3 is 14 residues long. As DNA, the CDR3 is TGTGCCAGCTCACCACCGTTCGGTGTAACTGAAGCTTTCTTT. Translated, it gives CASSPPFGVTEAFF. The full variable domain, with the rest looked up from reference TRBV18 and TRBJ1-1, is NAGVMQNPRHLVRRRGQEARLRCSPMKGHSHVYWYRQLPEEGLKFMVYLQKENIIDESGMPKERFSAEFPKEGPSILRIQQVVRGDSAAYFCASSPPFGVTEAFFGQGTRLTVV.

This chain joins TRBV7-9 and TRBJ2-7; 8 bases match TRBD1. Germline lookup yields CDR1 SEHNR and CDR2 FQNEAQ (reference sequence). This CDR3 spans 13 amino acids. V lost 7 bases and J lost 5; bases outside the gene matches: 7. The CDR3 sequence: CASNGQGVHEQYF. The CDR3 region has the DNA TGTGCCAGCAACGGACAGGGAGTCCACGAGCAGTACTTC.

The gene calls are TRBV5-4 and TRBJ2-7; D not certain. Per the germline V gene, CDR1 is SGHNT and CDR2 is YYREEE (reference sequence). CDR3 length: 13 amino acids. Between the trimmed V and J ends, which lost 7 bases and 0 bases, there was a span of 11 bases. The CDR3 DNA follows: TGTGCCAGCCAACAGTCAAGCTCCTACGAGCAGTACTTC. Amino acids: CASQQSSSYEQYF.

This rearrangement joins TRBV16 to TRBJ2-3; possibly TRBD1 for D (6 bases). V dropped 3 bases and J dropped 4 bases, with 11 bases sitting between them. Germline values: CDR1 KGHSY, CDR2 FQNENV. The CDR3 runs 14 residues. This CDR3 is CASSHNRVPDTQYF. DNA for the CDR3: TGTGCCAGCAGCCATAACAGGGTCCCAGATACGCAGTATTTT.

The genes are TRBV7-3 and TRBJ2-1; 10 bases agree with TRBD2. Germline CDR1 reads SGHTA; CDR2 reads FQGTGA. After removal of 5 bases from V and 10 bases from J, the junction contained 8 bases not matched to a gene. The CDR3 has 14 amino acids. DNA of the CDR3: TGTGCCAGCAGCCCCCGGACTAGCGGAGGGGAGCAGTTCTTC. This translates into CASSPRTSGGEQFF.

This clone was detected a few times. The chain recombines TRBV5-1 with TRBJ1-1; TRBD1 matches at 7 bases. From germline, CDR1 is SGHRS and CDR2 YFSETQ. The CDR3 covers 14 residues. V was pared by 1 base and J by 6 bases, with 6 bases of the junction left unmatched. The CDR3 loop reads CASSLTGARSEAFF. In DNA, the CDR3 is TGCGCCAGCAGCTTGACAGGGGCACGCTCTGAAGCTTTCTTT.

This clone turned up a few times. This same CDR3 is encoded by further DNA sequences in the sample. The chain uses TRBV9 and TRBJ2-7, with a possible D match to TRBD2 (5 bases). This CDR3 spans 15 amino acids. CDR1 SGDLS and CDR2 YYNGEE come from the germline V gene. The ends were cut back, 0 bases at V and 1 base at J, with 11 bases in the middle. CDR3 sequence (DNA): TGTGCCAGCAGCGTAGCTGCGGGTCTGTCCTACGAGCAGTACTTC. This translates into CASSVAAGLSYEQYF.

This clone was seen more than once but under ten times. This chain connects TRBV27 to TRBJ1-6; D may be TRBD1 (5 bases). Germline V lookup: CDR1 MNHEY, CDR2 SMNVEV (reference sequence). The ends were cut back, 5 bases at V and 6 bases at J, with 14 bases in the middle. The CDR3 has 15 residues. CDR3 sequence reads: CASSPRTWVNSPLHF. The DNA of the CDR3 is TGTGCCAGCAGTCCCCGGACATGGGTTAATTCACCCCTCCACTTT.

J is TRBJ2-5 and V is TRBV3-1 (or the pseudogene TRBV3-2), with TRBD2 identical over 7 bases. CDR3 length equals 14 residues. Looked up from germline, CDR1 is LGHDT and CDR2 is YNNKEL (reference sequence). The junction had 2 bases not matched to a gene; V was cut back by 1 base and J by 3 bases. The chain's CDR3 is CASSQGGGKETQYF. The DNA of the CDR3 is TGTGCCAGCAGCCAAGGGGGGGGAAAAGAGACCCAGTACTTC.

The chain joins TRBV7-9 to TRBJ1-3; 8 positions match TRBD1. The junction had 4 bases not matched to a gene; V was cut back by 3 bases and J by 3 bases. Germline V gene data show CDR1 as SEHNR and CDR2 as FQNEAQ (reference sequence). There are 15 residues in the CDR3. CDR3 sequence (DNA): TGTGCCAGCAGCTTCCAGGGGGCTATTGGAAACACCATATATTTT. Residues: CASSFQGAIGNTIYF.

The V call is TRBV11-2, the J call TRBJ2-3, with 14 bases identical to TRBD2. The V gene end was trimmed by 1 base and the J gene end by 8 bases; junction bases not matched to a gene: 2. The CDR3 covers 15 residues. Germline assignment: CDR1 SGHAT and CDR2 FQNNGV. CDR3 amino acids: CASSLGLAGGVTQYF. CDR3 DNA: TGTGCCAGCAGCTTAGGACTAGCGGGGGGGGTTACGCAGTATTTT. The full variable domain, completed using reference TRBV11-2 and TRBJ2-3, is EAGVAQSPRYKIIEKRQSVAFWCNPISGHATLYWYQQILGQGPKLLIQFQNNGVVDDSQLPKDRFSAERLKGVDSTLKIQPAKLEDSAVYLCASSLGLAGGVTQYFGPGTRLTVL.

The V and J genes are TRBV19 and TRBJ1-6; D may be TRBD1 (5 bases). The germline V gene encodes CDR1 LNHDA and CDR2 SQIVND (reference sequence). The CDR3 is made up of 14 amino acids. V dropped 2 bases and J dropped 5 bases, with 7 bases sitting between them. Here the CDR3 DNA reads TGTGCCAGTAGTATAAAGACAGATAATTCACCCCTCCACTTT. Encoded protein: CASSIKTDNSPLHF.

This sequence joins TRBV28 and TRBJ2-1; D might be TRBD2 (5 bases). The CDR3 covers 18 residues. Germline CDR1 is MDHEN and CDR2 is SYDVKM. V was shortened by 3 bases and J by 0 bases, with 18 bases between the two germline ends. The CDR3 sequence: CASSFQMGSAPSYNEQFF. The CDR3 nucleotides read TGTGCCAGCAGTTTTCAAATGGGTAGCGCTCCCTCCTACAATGAGCAGTTCTTC.

In DNA form, the CDR3 reads TGCGCCAGCAGCCAAGATAGGAGGGGCCTATGGGAGACCCAGTACTTC. It yields the protein CASSQDRRGLWETQYF. The rearrangement uses TRBV4-3 and TRBJ2-5, with D possibly TRBD2 on 6 matching bases. The CDR3 loop spans 16 amino acids. Per germline, CDR1 LGHNA and CDR2 YSLEER. V dropped 0 bases and J dropped 5 bases, with 16 bases sitting between them.

V gene TRBV3-1 (or the pseudogene TRBV3-2) combines with J gene TRBJ2-2; D uncertain. There are 15 residues in the CDR3. Trimming shortened V by 1 base and J by 2 bases, and 8 bases separated the two germline ends. The germline V gene encodes CDR1 LGHDT and CDR2 YNNKEL (reference sequence). The CDR3 nucleotides are TGTGCCAGCAGCCAAGGTGTACAAAACACCGGGGAGCTGTTTTTT. This sequence encodes CASSQGVQNTGELFF.

The genes are TRBV12-1 and TRBJ1-4; TRBD1 was called by the table and not checked on the DNA. TRBV12-1 is described as a pseudogene. This CDR3 has 16 amino acids. The CDR3 DNA reads as TGTGCCAGCAGCTTTGATAACGAGGACAGCCATGAAAAACTGTTTTTT. It codes for CASSFDNEDSHEKLFF.